The 20 T cell receptor beta chains presented below share a single source sample, sequenced in a study of T cells after yellow fever vaccination. In TCRdb, the 5' RACE reads were re-called with MiXCR into one record per CDR3 protein. Of about 20,000 distinct CDR3 sequences listed, roughly 5% are singletons. This specimen consisted of PBMCs, either bulk or a sorted T-cell subset (CD4+, CD8+, memory, or dextramer-sorted; not recorded which), obtained 45 days after the first yellow fever vaccination. The receptor source for this set is a man aged 18-30 years who received the YFV17D yellow fever vaccine.

This clonotype was seen repeatedly, ten times or more. The chain uses TRBV7-9 and TRBJ2-1, with a weak D call TRBD1 (6 bases). This CDR3 contains 13 residues. V lost 7 bases and J 4 bases, leaving 11 bases between the germline ends. Germline loops: CDR1 SEHNR, CDR2 FQNEAQ (reference sequence). CDR3 nucleotide sequence: TGTGCCAGCATCTTGGACAGTTACAATGAGCAGTTCTTC. Protein: CASILDSYNEQFF.

In its sample, this clonotype was seen many times. The chain has TRBV9 and TRBJ2-7; 11 bases are shared with TRBD1. The germline gives CDR1 SGDLS, CDR2 YYNGEE. The CDR3 has 16 amino acids. Trimming cost V 0 bases and J 3 bases; bases outside gene matches: 5. The CDR3 loop is CASSVAGGQGDYEQYF. As DNA, the CDR3 is TGTGCCAGCAGCGTAGCTGGGGGACAGGGGGACTACGAGCAGTACTTC.

This clonotype was found many times. The rearrangement uses TRBV20-1 and TRBJ2-5, with D possibly matching TRBD2 (6 bases). The germline CDR1 and CDR2 sequences are DFQATT and SNEGSKA (reference sequence). This CDR3 spans 14 amino acids. V was cut by 5 bases and J by 8 bases, with 21 bases left in between. Here the CDR3 DNA reads TGCAGTGCTGGGCCCTTATTAGTGGGGGGAACCCAGTACTTC. Protein sequence: CSAGPLLVGGTQYF.

This clonotype was counted many times. V is TRBV5-1 and J is TRBJ1-1, with 7 nucleotides matching TRBD1. From germline, CDR1 is SGHRS and CDR2 YFSETQ. V gave up 2 bases and J gave up 0 bases; unmatched junction bases: 13. This CDR3 is 18 amino acids long. The CDR3 sequence: CASSFSRTGTLMNTEAFF. In nucleotides, the CDR3 is TGCGCCAGCAGCTTTTCCCGGACAGGAACCCTTATGAACACTGAAGCTTTCTTT.

This clonotype was seen many times. The chain has TRBV5-1 and TRBJ2-1; 9 bases map to TRBD2. CDR3 length equals 15 residues. CDR1 is SGHRS and CDR2 is YFSETQ in the germline V gene. V dropped 0 bases and J dropped 7; count of bases not matched to a gene: 5. CDR3 region: CASSLELAGVNEQFF. The CDR3, as DNA: TGCGCCAGCAGCTTGGAATTAGCGGGGGTAAATGAGCAGTTCTTC. Variable domain in full (rest from reference TRBV5-1 and TRBJ2-1): KAGVTQTPRYLIKTRGQQVTLSCSPISGHRSVSWYQQTPGQGLQFLFEYFSETQRNKGNFPGRFSGRQFSNSRSEMNVSTLELGDSALYLCASSLELAGVNEQFFGPGTRLTVL.

This clonotype was counted many times. This sequence joins TRBV11-2 and TRBJ1-5; D gene unclear. Germline CDR1 is SGHAT and CDR2 is FQNNGV. V was pared by 5 bases and J by 2 bases, with 10 bases between. This CDR3 is 14 amino acids long. The CDR3 protein is CASSRGYGNQPQHF. The CDR3 DNA is TGTGCCAGCAGCCGGGGATACGGCAATCAGCCCCAGCATTTT.

As to this clonotype: This clone may be a read error of a much larger clone one base away. This chain joins TRBV5-1 and TRBJ2-5, with a tentative D call TRBD2 (6 bases). Germline V CDR1 and CDR2: SGHRS, YFSETQ. CDR3 size: 14 residues. This CDR3 is CASTRTGGGETKYF. Here the CDR3 DNA reads TGCGCCAGCACCCGAACCGGGGGAGGAGAGACCAAGTACTTC.

This clonotype was seen ten or more times. The genes are TRBV2 and TRBJ2-7; TRBD1 aligns across 8 bases. This CDR3 has 13 residues. The J segment lost 6 bases and the V segment lost 3 bases, leaving 4 bases of the junction unmatched. CDR1 is SNHLY, CDR2 FYNNEI, per germline. CDR3 sequence reads: CASSEVTGGEQYV. CDR3 in DNA: TGTGCCAGCAGTGAGGTAACAGGGGGCGAGCAGTACGTC.

The table lists this clonotype with many counts. The V call is TRBV7-9, the J call TRBJ2-1; 9 bases match TRBD2. The J segment lost 9 bases and the V segment lost 4 bases, leaving 10 bases of the junction unmatched. Germline V gene data show CDR1 as SEHNR and CDR2 as FQNEAQ (reference sequence). The CDR3 has 15 residues. The DNA for the CDR3 is TGTGCCAGCAGCTCCCTTGCGGGGGGGCCAGGTGAGCAGTTCTTC. Encoded protein: CASSSLAGGPGEQFF.

This clonotype was picked up a small number of times. The J gene is TRBJ2-7, the V gene TRBV28; D ambiguous. Germline loops: CDR1 MDHEN, CDR2 SYDVKM. This CDR3 contains 11 residues. V was clipped by 4 bases and J by 7 bases, with 8 bases between them. Here the CDR3 DNA reads TGTGCCAGCAGTTCCCGGCATGAGCAGTACGTC. Its protein product is CASSSRHEQYV.

This clonotype appeared many times. J is TRBJ1-2 and V is TRBV30; D remains ambiguous. The V gene's germline CDR1 is GTSNPN and CDR2 SVGIG (reference sequence). The CDR3 contains 13 residues. V gave up 5 bases and J gave up 2 bases, with 12 bases separating them. CDR3 bases: TGTGCCTGGGCTAAAGCAGCGAACTATGGCTACACCTTC. It codes for CAWAKAANYGYTF.

The sample holds many counts of this clonotype. The gene calls are TRBV5-1 and TRBJ2-2, with D perhaps TRBD1 or TRBD2 (5 bases each). The CDR3 spans 15 residues. Deletions cut 4 bases from V and 0 bases from J, with 10 bases between. Per the germline V gene, CDR1 is SGHRS and CDR2 is YFSETQ. The CDR3 here is CASSPGAPNTGELFF. The CDR3 nucleotides are TGCGCCAGCAGCCCCGGGGCTCCGAACACCGGGGAGCTGTTTTTT.

This clonotype has at least ten counts. This chain uses TRBV12-3 or TRBV12-4 with TRBJ1-1; perhaps TRBD1 as D (5 bases). The V end lost 4 bases, the J end lost 0 bases, and 12 bases lay between the germline ends. The CDR3 length is 15 residues. The CDR3 loop reads CASSSPTDLNTEAFF. The CDR3 DNA reads TGTGCCAGCAGTTCTCCGACAGATCTGAACACTGAAGCTTTCTTT.

This clonotype was counted many times. The chain combines TRBV4-3 with TRBJ1-2; weak D call: TRBD1 (6 bases). V was pared by 0 bases and J by 7 bases, with 12 bases between. The germline gives CDR1 LGHNA, CDR2 YSLEER. The CDR3 runs 14 residues. CDR3 in amino acids: CASSQDGGAGGYTF. The CDR3, as DNA: TGCGCCAGCAGCCAAGATGGGGGGGCAGGTGGCTACACCTTC.

This clonotype was seen many times. The V call is TRBV29-1, the J call TRBJ2-7; D might be TRBD1 (5 bases). This CDR3 region has 13 residues. Deletions cut 4 bases from V and 3 bases from J, with 13 bases between. In germline, CDR1 is SQVTM, CDR2 ANQGSEA. CDR3 amino acids: CSVAPGINYEQYF. DNA of the CDR3: TGCAGCGTTGCGCCAGGGATCAACTACGAGCAGTACTTC.

This clonotype was picked up many times. The V gene is TRBV4-2, the J gene TRBJ2-2; 10 nucleotides agree with TRBD2. The CDR3 runs 17 residues. The V segment lost 1 base and the J segment 3 bases; nucleotides outside the gene matches: 5. The germline CDR1 and CDR2 sequences are LGHNA and YNFKEQ. The CDR3 is CASSQAPAGGYTGELFF. The CDR3 DNA is TGTGCCAGCAGCCAAGCCCCAGCGGGGGGGTACACCGGGGAGCTGTTTTTT.

The sample holds many counts of this clonotype. V is TRBV7-8 and J is TRBJ2-7; D possibly corresponds to TRBD1 (6 bases). The CDR3 contains 15 residues. The ends were cut back, 2 bases at V and 0 bases at J, with 11 bases in the middle. Germline V gene data show CDR1 as SGHVS and CDR2 as FQNEAQ. The CDR3 region has the DNA TGTGCCAGCAGCTTACTGGGACACCTCTCCTACGAGCAGTACTTC. It encodes CASSLLGHLSYEQYF. The full variable domain, in which reference TRBV7-8 and TRBJ2-7 provide the parts outside the CDR3, is GAGVSQSPRYKVAKRGQDVALRCDPISGHVSLFWYQQALGQGPEFLTYFQNEAQLDKSGLPSDRFFAERPEGSVSTLKIQRTQQEDSAVYLCASSLLGHLSYEQYFGPGTRLTVT.

This clonotype was counted ten times or more. V is TRBV7-2 and J is TRBJ2-3; possibly TRBD1 or TRBD2 for D (5 bases each). Germline CDR1 SGHTA, CDR2 FQGNSA. V gave up 1 base and J gave up 7 bases, with 12 bases separating them. The CDR3 loop spans 14 amino acids. The CDR3 DNA reads as TGTGCCAGCAGCTTAGAGGTGGGACGGAATACGCAGTATTTT. Its protein product is CASSLEVGRNTQYF.

This clonotype was seen repeatedly, ten times or more. The rearrangement joins TRBV20-1 to TRBJ2-1, with D maybe TRBD1 (5 bases). The CDR3 is made up of 13 amino acids. Germline-derived CDR1 and CDR2 are DFQATT and SNEGSKA (reference sequence). V lost 0 bases to trimming and J lost 9 bases, with 12 bases between them. The CDR3, as DNA: TGCAGTGCTAGAGACCCCCCCCAGGGTGAGCAGTTCTTC. This sequence encodes CSARDPPQGEQFF.

The table lists this clonotype with many counts. The chain is built from TRBV29-1 and TRBJ2-3; 8 bases map to TRBD1. The germline CDR1 and CDR2 sequences are SQVTM and ANQGSEA. The CDR3 covers 14 residues. V gave up 3 bases and J gave up 4 bases; unmatched junction bases: 6. Here the CDR3 reads CSVDGQGRADTQYF. The CDR3, as DNA: TGCAGCGTTGATGGACAGGGACGGGCAGATACGCAGTATTTT.